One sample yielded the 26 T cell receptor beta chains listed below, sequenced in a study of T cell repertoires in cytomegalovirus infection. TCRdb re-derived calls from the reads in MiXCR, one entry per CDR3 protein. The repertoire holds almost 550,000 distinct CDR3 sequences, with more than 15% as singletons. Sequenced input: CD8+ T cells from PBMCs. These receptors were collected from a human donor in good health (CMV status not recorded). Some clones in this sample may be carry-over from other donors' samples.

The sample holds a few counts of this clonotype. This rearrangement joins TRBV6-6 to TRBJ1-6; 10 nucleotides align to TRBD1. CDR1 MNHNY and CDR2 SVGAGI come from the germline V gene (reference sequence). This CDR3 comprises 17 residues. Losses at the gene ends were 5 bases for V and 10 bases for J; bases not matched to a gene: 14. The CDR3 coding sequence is TGTGCCAGCAGTAACACTCCTCCGGGACAGGGGAACTCACCCCTCCACTTT. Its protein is CASSNTPPGQGNSPLHF.

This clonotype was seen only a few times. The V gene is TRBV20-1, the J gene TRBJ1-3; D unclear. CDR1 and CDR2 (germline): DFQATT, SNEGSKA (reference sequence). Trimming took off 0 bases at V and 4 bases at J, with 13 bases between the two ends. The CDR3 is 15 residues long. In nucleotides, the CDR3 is TGCAGTGCTAGAGATTCGGGCAACCTGGGAAACACCATATATTTT. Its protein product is CSARDSGNLGNTIYF.

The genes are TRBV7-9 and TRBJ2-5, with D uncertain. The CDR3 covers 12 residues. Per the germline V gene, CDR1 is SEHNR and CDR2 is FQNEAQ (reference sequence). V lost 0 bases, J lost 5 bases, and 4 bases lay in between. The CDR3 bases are TGTGCCAGCAGCTTAGCGTTCGAGACCCAGTACTTC. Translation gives CASSLAFETQYF.

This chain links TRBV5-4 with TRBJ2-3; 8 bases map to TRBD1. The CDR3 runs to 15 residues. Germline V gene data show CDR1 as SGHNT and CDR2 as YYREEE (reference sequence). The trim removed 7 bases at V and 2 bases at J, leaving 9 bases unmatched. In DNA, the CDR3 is TGTGCCAGCTCGACGGCAGGGGGCAACACAGATACGCAGTATTTT. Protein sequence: CASSTAGGNTDTQYF. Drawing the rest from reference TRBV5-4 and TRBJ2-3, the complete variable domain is ETGVTQSPTHLIKTRGQQVTLRCSSQSGHNTVSWYQQALGQGPQFIFQYYREEENGRGNFPPRFSGLQFPNYSSELNVNALELDDSALYLCASSTAGGNTDTQYFGPGTRLTVL.

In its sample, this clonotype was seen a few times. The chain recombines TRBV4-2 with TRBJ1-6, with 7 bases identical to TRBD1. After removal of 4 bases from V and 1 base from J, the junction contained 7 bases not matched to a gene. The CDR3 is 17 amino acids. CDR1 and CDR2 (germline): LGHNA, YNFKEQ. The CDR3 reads CASSPEGALSYNSPLHF. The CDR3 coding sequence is TGTGCCAGCAGCCCCGAGGGGGCTTTGTCCTATAATTCACCCCTCCACTTT.

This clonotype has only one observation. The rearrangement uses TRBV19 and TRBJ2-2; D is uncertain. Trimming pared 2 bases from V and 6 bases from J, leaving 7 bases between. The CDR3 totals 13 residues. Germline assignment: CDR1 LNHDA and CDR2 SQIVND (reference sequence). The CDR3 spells CASSISGSGELFF. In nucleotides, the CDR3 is TGTGCCAGTAGTATAAGTGGGTCCGGGGAGCTGTTTTTT.

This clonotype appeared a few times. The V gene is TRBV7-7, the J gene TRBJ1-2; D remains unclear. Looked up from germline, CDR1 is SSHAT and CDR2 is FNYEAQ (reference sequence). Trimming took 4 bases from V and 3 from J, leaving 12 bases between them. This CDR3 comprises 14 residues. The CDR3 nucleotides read TGTGCCAGCAGCTCAAAAGGACGGCACTATGGCTACACCTTC. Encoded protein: CASSSKGRHYGYTF. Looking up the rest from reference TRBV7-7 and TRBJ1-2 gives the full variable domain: GAGVSQSPRYKVTKRGQDVTLRCDPISSHATLYWYQQALGQGPEFLTYFNYEAQPDKSGLPSDRFSAERPEGSISTLTIQRTEQRDSAMYRCASSSKGRHYGYTFGSGTRLTVV.

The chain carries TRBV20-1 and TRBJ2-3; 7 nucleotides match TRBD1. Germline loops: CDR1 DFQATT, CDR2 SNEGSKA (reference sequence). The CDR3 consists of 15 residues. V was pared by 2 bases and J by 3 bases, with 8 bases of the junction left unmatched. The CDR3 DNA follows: TGCAGTGCTAGACCCGACAGGGTTTTGACAGATACGCAGTATTTT. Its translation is CSARPDRVLTDTQYF.

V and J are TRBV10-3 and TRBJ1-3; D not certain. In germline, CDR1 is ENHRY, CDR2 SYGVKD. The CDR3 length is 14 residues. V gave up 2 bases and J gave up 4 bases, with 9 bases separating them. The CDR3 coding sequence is TGTGCCATCAGTGAGGGACGCTCCGGAAACACCATATATTTT. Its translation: CAISEGRSGNTIYF.

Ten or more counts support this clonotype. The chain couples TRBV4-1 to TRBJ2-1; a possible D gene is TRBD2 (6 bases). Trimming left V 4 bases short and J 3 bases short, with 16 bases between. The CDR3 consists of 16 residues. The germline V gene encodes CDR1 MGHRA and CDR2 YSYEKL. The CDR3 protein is CASSPGPSDGYNEQFF. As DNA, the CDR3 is TGCGCCAGCAGCCCCGGCCCTAGCGATGGCTACAATGAGCAGTTCTTC.

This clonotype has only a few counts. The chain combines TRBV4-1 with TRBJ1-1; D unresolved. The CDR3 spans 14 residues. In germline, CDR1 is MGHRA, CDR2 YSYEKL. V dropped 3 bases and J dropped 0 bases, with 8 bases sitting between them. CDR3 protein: CASSHRAMNTEAFF. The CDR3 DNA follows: TGCGCCAGCAGCCACAGAGCCATGAACACTGAAGCTTTCTTT.

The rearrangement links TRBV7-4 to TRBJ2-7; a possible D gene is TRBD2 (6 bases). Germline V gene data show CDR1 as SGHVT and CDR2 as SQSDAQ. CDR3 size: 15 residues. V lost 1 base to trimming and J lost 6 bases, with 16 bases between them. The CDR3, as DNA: TGTGCCAGCAGCTTAGTAGAAAGGCGGCGGGGCGAGCAGTACTTC. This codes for CASSLVERRRGEQYF.

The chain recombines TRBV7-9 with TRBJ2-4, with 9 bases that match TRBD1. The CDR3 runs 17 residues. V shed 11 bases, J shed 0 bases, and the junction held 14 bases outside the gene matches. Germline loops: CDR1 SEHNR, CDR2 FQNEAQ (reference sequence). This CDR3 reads CAVRPGQGDLAKNIQYF. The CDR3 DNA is TGTGCCGTAAGACCGGGACAGGGTGATCTAGCCAAAAACATTCAGTACTTC.

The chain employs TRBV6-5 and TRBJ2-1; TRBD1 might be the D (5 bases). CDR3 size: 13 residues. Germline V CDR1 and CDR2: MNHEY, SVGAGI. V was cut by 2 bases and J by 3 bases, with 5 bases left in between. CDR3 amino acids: CASSYRGYNEQFF. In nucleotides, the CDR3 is TGTGCCAGCAGTTACAGGGGCTACAATGAGCAGTTCTTC.

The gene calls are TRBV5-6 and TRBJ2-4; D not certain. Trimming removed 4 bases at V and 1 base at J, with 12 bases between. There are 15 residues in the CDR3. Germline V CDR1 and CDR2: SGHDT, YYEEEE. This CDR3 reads CASSPEVGAKNIQYF. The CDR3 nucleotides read TGTGCCAGCAGCCCCGAGGTGGGGGCCAAAAACATTCAGTACTTC.

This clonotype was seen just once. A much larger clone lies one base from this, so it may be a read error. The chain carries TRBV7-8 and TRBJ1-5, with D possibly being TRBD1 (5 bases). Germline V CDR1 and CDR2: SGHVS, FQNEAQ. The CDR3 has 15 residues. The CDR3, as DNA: TGTGCCAGAAGCTCCGACCATCCAGGGAATCAGCCCCAGCATTTT. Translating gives CARSSDHPGNQPQHF.

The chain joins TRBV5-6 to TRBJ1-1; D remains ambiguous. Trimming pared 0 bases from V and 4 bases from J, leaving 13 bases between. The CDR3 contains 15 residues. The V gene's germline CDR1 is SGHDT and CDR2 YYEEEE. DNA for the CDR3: TGTGCCAGCAGCTTGGGGGTTATTTTGAGCACTGAAGCTTTCTTT. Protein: CASSLGVILSTEAFF.

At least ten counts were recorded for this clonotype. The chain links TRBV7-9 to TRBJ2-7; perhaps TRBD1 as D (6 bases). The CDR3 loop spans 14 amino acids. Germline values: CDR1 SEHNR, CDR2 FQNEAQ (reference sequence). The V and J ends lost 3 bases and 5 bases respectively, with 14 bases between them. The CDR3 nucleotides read TGTGCCAGCAGCTTTGAGGGGGAAGTCGACGAGCAGTACTTC. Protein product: CASSFEGEVDEQYF.

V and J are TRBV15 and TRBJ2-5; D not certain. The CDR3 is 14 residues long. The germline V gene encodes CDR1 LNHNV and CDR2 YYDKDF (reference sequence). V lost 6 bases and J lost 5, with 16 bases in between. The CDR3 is CATSHSSEKETQYF. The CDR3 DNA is TGTGCCACCAGTCACTCTTCGGAGAAGGAGACCCAGTACTTC.

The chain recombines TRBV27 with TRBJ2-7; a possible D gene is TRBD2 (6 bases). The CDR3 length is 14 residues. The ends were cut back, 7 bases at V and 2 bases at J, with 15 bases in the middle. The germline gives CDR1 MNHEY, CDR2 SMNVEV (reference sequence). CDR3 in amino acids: CASTHGGYPYEQYF. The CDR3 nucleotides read TGTGCCAGCACCCATGGGGGGTACCCCTACGAGCAGTACTTC.

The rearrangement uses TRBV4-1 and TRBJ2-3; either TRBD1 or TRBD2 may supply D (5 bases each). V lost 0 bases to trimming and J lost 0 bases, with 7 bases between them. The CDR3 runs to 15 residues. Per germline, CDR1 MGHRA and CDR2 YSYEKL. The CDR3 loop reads CASSQEGTSTDTQYF. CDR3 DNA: TGCGCCAGCAGCCAAGAGGGGACGAGCACAGATACGCAGTATTTT.

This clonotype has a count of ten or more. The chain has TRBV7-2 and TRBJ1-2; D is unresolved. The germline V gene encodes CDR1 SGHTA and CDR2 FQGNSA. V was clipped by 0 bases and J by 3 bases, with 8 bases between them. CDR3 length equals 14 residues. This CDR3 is CASSLAPTDYGYTF. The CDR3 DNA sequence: TGTGCCAGCAGCTTAGCGCCCACAGACTATGGCTACACCTTC.

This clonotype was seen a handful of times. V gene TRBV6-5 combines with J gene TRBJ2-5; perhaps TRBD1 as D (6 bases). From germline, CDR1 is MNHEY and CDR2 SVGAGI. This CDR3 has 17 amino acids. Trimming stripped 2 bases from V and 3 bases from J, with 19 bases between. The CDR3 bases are TGTGCCAGCAGTTACGAAAATTCCGGGACATCGGAAGAGACCCAGTACTTC. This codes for CASSYENSGTSEETQYF.

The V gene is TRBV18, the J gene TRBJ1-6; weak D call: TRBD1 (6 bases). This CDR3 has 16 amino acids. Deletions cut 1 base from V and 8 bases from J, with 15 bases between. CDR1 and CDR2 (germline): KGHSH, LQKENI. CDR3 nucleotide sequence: TGTGCCAGCTCACCACTTGGGGGGCCGAGGGATTCACCCCTCCACTTT. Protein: CASSPLGGPRDSPLHF.

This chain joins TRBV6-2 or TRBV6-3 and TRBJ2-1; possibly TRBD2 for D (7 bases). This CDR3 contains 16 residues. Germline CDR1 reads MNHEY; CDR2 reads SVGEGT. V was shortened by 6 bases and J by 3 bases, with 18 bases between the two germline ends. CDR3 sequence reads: CASRGEGEGHYNEQFF. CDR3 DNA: TGTGCCAGCAGGGGGGAGGGGGAGGGCCACTACAATGAGCAGTTCTTC.

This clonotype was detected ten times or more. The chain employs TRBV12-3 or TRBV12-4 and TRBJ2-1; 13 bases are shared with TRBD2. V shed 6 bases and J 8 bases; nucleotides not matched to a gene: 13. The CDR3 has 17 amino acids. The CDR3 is CASRWTSGSLSGDEQFF. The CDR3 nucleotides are TGTGCCAGCAGGTGGACTAGCGGGAGTCTTTCGGGAGATGAGCAGTTCTTC.